These 5 T cell receptor beta chains share one sample of origin, sequenced in a study of shared clonotypes between healthy human individuals. CD45RO-negative, CCR7-selected cells formed the naive CD8 fraction, which excluded terminally differentiated effector memory CD45RA+ cells. The method was immunoSEQ multiplex PCR; TCRdb's version includes in-frame clones alone and lacks a portion of them. The sample carries around 2,000,000 clones, over 85% recorded once. The specimen sequenced was naive CD8+ T cells sorted from blood. Source of these receptors: a young man in good health.

The rearrangement joins TRBV7-9 to TRBJ2-3; tentatively, D is TRBD2 (5 bases). This CDR3 contains 16 residues. Germline CDR1 and CDR2: SEHNR and FQNEAQ (reference sequence). Trimming took off 3 bases at V and 3 bases at J, with 16 bases between the two ends. Written as DNA, the CDR3 is TGTGCCAGCAGCTTTTCCCGGGGTTTAGGGACAGATACGCAGTATTTT. Protein: CASSFSRGLGTDTQYF.

This chain links TRBV5-6 with TRBJ1-4; weak D call: TRBD1 (6 bases). The length of the CDR3 is 15 residues. V gave up 4 bases and J gave up 6 bases, with 16 bases separating them. The germline V gene has CDR1 SGHDT and CDR2 YYEEEE. The CDR3 loop reads CASSLLRDTDEKLFF. Here the CDR3 DNA reads TGTGCCAGCAGCCTGCTCCGGGACACCGATGAAAAACTGTTTTTT.

The CDR3 DNA reads as TGTGCCAGCAGCTGGGGCGTAGGGTACGAGCAGTACTTC. Encoded protein: CASSWGVGYEQYF. The chain recombines TRBV5-4 with TRBJ2-7; the D gene is possibly TRBD1 (5 bases). This CDR3 has 13 amino acids. Trimming removed 3 bases at V and 4 bases at J, with 11 bases between. The germline gives CDR1 SGHNT, CDR2 YYREEE (reference sequence). Variable domain in full (rest from reference TRBV5-4 and TRBJ2-7): ETGVTQSPTHLIKTRGQQVTLRCSSQSGHNTVSWYQQALGQGPQFIFQYYREEENGRGNFPPRFSGLQFPNYSSELNVNALELDDSALYLCASSWGVGYEQYFGPGTRLTVT.

Remarks on this clone: Other DNA sequences within the sample encode an identical CDR3. The chain joins TRBV30 to TRBJ1-5; 10 bases agree with TRBD1. The CDR3 is 14 amino acids. J gave up 5 bases and V 0 bases, and 1 base lay outside the gene matches. Germline V gene sequence: CDR1 GTSNPN, CDR2 SVGIG (reference sequence). The CDR3, as DNA: TGTGCCTGGAGTGTCGGGACAGGGGATCAGCCCCAGCATTTT. Protein: CAWSVGTGDQPQHF.

The chain employs TRBV5-4 and TRBJ2-1; 9 positions agree with TRBD2. CDR3 length equals 15 residues. V shed 5 bases, J shed 6 bases, and the junction held 9 bases outside the gene matches. Germline CDR1 is SGHNT and CDR2 is YYREEE (reference sequence). CDR3 residues: CASSLASGIGNEQFF. CDR3 DNA sequence: TGTGCCAGCAGTCTTGCTAGCGGGATAGGCAATGAGCAGTTCTTC. Variable domain in full (rest from reference TRBV5-4 and TRBJ2-1): ETGVTQSPTHLIKTRGQQVTLRCSSQSGHNTVSWYQQALGQGPQFIFQYYREEENGRGNFPPRFSGLQFPNYSSELNVNALELDDSALYLCASSLASGIGNEQFFGPGTRLTVL.